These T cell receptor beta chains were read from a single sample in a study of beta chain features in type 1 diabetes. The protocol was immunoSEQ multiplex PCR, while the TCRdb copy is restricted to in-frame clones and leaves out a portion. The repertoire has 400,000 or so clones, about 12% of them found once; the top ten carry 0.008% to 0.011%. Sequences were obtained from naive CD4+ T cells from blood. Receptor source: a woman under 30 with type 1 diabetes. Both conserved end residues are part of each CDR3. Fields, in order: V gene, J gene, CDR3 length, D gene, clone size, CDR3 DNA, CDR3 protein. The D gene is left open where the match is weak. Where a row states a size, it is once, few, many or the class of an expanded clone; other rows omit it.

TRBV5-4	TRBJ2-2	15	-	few	TGTGCCAGCAGCTTGGCCACAGCGAACACCGGGGAGCTGTTTTTT	CASSLATANTGELFF
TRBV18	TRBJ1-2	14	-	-	TGTGCCAGCTCACCGGGCGTCCAAAACTATGGCTACACCTTC	CASSPGVQNYGYTF
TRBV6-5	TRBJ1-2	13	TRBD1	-	TGTGCCAGCAGATGGGGACAGAGCTATGGCTACACCTTC	CASRWGQSYGYTF
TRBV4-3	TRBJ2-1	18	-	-	TGCGCCAGCAGCCAAGAGCGTGGTGGGTGGAGCTCCTACAATGAGCAGTTCTTC	CASSQERGGWSSYNEQFF
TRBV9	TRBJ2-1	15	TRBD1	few	TGTGCCAGCAGCGCCGGGACAGCGACCTACAATGAGCAGTTCTTC	CASSAGTATYNEQFF
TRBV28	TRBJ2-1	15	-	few	TGTGCCAGCAGTTTAGTCCGTGTCCCTTACAATGAGCAGTTCTTC	CASSLVRVPYNEQFF
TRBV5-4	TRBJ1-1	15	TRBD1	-	TGTGCCAGCAGGAACAACTCAAACAGGGGCCCTGAAGCTTTCTTT	CASRNNSNRGPEAFF
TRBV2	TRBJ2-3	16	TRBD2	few	TGTGCCAGCAGCGAGCTAGCGGGGGGAATCTGGTCTGCGCAGTATTTT	CASSELAGGIWSAQYF
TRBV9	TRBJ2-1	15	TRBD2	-	TGTGCCAGCAGCGCCCCTGAGGGGACTAACAATGAGCAGTTCTTC	CASSAPEGTNNEQFF
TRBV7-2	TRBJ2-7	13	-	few	TGTGCCAGCAGCACCGGGATCCTCTACGAGCAGTACTTC	CASSTGILYEQYF
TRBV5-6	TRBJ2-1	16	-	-	TGTGCCAGCAGCTGGGGACCCGGGAGCTCCTACAATGAGCAGTTCTTC	CASSWGPGSSYNEQFF
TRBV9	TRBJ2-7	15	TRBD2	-	TGTGCCAGCGCGAACTCCCCGGGACTAGCGGAGCCACAGTACTTC	CASANSPGLAEPQYF
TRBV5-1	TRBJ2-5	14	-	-	TGCGCCAGCAGCCCCGGGACAAACCAAGAGACCCAGTACTTC	CASSPGTNQETQYF
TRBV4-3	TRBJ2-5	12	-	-	TGCGCCAGCAGCCAAGATCCGGGAACCCAGTACTTC	CASSQDPGTQYF
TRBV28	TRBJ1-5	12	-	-	TGTGCCAGCAGTTTACCGGGTCGGCCCCAGCATTTT	CASSLPGRPQHF